These T cell receptor beta chains were read from a single sample in a study of CD8+CD57+ T cells in acquired aplastic anemia. TCRdb called the reads again in MiXCR, with one record for every CDR3 protein. The repertoire has 100,000 to 150,000 distinct CDR3 sequences, more than 40% of them found once; the top ten carry around 2.5%. Sequenced sample: sorted CD4+, CD8+, or CD8+CD57+ T cells (not recorded which) from PBMCs. These receptors were taken from a human donor in good health, serving as a control. Each CDR3 is given with its conserved first and last residue. The order of the fields is D gene, V gene, clone size, J gene, CDR3 DNA, CDR3 protein. A D gene is named only where the DNA matches it firmly. Clone sizes are given selectively: once, few, many, or a class where the clone is expanded.

D gene: -
V gene: TRBV19
clone size: many
J gene: TRBJ1-2
CDR3 DNA: TGTGCCAGCCTCTCTAATGGAGGGGATGGCTACACCTTC
CDR3 protein: CASLSNGGDGYTF

D gene: -
V gene: TRBV11-2
clone size: many
J gene: TRBJ1-4
CDR3 DNA: TGTGCCAGCAGCCCGGGTGGGTCGGGCCCAACTAATGAAAAACTGTTTTTT
CDR3 protein: CASSPGGSGPTNEKLFF

D gene: TRBD2
V gene: TRBV29-1
clone size: -
J gene: TRBJ2-7
CDR3 DNA: TGCAGCGTCGGTCTCGGGGGGGGTGAGCAGTACTTC
CDR3 protein: CSVGLGGGEQYF

D gene: TRBD1
V gene: TRBV5-4
clone size: -
J gene: TRBJ2-2
CDR3 DNA: TGTGCCAGCAGCCCCCGGACAGGGGGTACCGGGGAGCTGTTTTTT
CDR3 protein: CASSPRTGGTGELFF

D gene: -
V gene: TRBV7-2
clone size: -
J gene: TRBJ1-1
CDR3 DNA: TGTGCCAGCAGGGAGAGAAGCCTTGAAGCTTTCTTT
CDR3 protein: CASRERSLEAFF

D gene: TRBD1
V gene: TRBV10-2
clone size: -
J gene: TRBJ2-7
CDR3 DNA: TGCGCCAGCAGAAAGGGACAGTCTTCCTACGAGCAGTACTTC
CDR3 protein: CASRKGQSSYEQYF

D gene: -
V gene: TRBV24-1
clone size: few
J gene: TRBJ1-2
CDR3 DNA: TGTGCCACCAGTTACGGAGATGGCTACACCTTC
CDR3 protein: CATSYGDGYTF

D gene: -
V gene: TRBV9
clone size: many
J gene: TRBJ1-1
CDR3 DNA: TGTGCCAGCAGCGTAGCAGGGCAGTTGAACACTGAAGCTTTCTTT
CDR3 protein: CASSVAGQLNTEAFF

D gene: -
V gene: TRBV15
clone size: medium-sized
J gene: TRBJ2-7
CDR3 DNA: TGTGCCACCAGCAGAGTAATGGGGGGCTACGAGCAGTACTTC
CDR3 protein: CATSRVMGGYEQYF

D gene: -
V gene: TRBV2
clone size: -
J gene: TRBJ1-6
CDR3 DNA: TGTGCCAGCAGTGGAGAGATGGTGTGTAATTCACCCCTCCACTTT
CDR3 protein: CASSGEMVCNSPLHF